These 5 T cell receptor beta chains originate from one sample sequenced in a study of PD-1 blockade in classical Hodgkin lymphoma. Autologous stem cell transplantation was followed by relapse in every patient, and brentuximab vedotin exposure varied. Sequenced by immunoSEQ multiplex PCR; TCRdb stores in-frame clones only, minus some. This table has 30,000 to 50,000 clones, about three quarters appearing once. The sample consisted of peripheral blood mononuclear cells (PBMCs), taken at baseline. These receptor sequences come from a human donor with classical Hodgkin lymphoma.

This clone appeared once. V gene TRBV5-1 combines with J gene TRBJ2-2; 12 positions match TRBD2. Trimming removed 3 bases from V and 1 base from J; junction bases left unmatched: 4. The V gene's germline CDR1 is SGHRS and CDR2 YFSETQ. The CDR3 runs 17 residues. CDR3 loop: CASSSGTSGWNTGELFF. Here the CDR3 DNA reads TGCGCCAGCAGCTCCGGGACTAGCGGGTGGAACACCGGGGAGCTGTTTTTT.

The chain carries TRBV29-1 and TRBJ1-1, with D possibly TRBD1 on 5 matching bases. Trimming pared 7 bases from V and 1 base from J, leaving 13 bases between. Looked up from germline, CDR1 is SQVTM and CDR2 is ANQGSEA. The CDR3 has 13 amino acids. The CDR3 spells CSGTGASNTEAFF. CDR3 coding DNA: TGCAGCGGGACTGGGGCTTCGAACACTGAAGCTTTCTTT.

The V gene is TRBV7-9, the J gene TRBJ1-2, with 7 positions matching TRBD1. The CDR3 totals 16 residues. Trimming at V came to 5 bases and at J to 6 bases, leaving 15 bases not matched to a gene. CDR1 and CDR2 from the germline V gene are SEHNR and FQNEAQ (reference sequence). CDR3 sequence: CASSPLGRGRVDGYTF. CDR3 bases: TGTGCCAGCAGCCCCCTCGGGAGGGGGCGCGTCGATGGCTACACCTTC.

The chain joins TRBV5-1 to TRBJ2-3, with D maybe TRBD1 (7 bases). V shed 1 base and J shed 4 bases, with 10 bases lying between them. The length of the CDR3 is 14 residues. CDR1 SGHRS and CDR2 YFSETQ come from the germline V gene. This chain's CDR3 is CASSLTGEADTQYF. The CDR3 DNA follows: TGCGCCAGCAGCTTGACAGGGGAGGCAGATACGCAGTATTTT.

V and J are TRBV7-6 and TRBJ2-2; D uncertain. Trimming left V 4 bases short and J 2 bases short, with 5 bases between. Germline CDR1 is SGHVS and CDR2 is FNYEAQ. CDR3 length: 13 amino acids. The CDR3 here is CASSSTNTGELFF. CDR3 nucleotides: TGTGCCAGCAGCTCGACAAACACCGGGGAGCTGTTTTTT.